This T cell receptor beta chain was captured by sequencing in a study of T cells in Graves' hyperthyroidism and ophthalmopathy. Study-level background: Blood from the periphery was taken at initial diagnosis, before any treatment.

Researchers defined stable Graves' hyperthyroidism as no ophthalmopathy progression within 18 months. Lactation, pregnancy, other autoimmune disease or uncontrolled infection led to exclusion of patients. PBMCs were collected from an approximately 10 ml volume of fresh peripheral blood. Amplification targeted TCR beta CDR3 regions from RNA transcripts. The HTBI set primed first-round TCR CDR3 RT-PCR. TCRdb reprocessed the multiplex PCR reads with MiXCR, giving one entry per CDR3 protein. The sample lists 550,000 to 650,000 distinct CDR3 sequences; approximately 15% were seen once. This clonotype was recorded many times. This CDR3 contains 14 residues. Trimming cost V 5 bases and J 6 bases, with 14 bases left between them. The V gene's germline CDR1 is SGHTA and CDR2 FQGNSA.

The sample taken for sequencing was blood. The V call is TRBV7-2, the J call TRBJ2-1; D may be TRBD1 or TRBD2 (5 bases each). The receptor was isolated from a woman in her 40s with Graves' hyperthyroidism. The DNA for the CDR3 is TGTGCCAGCAGCGCTACCGGGGACCGCAATGAGCAGTTCTTC. This encodes CASSATGDRNEQFF.